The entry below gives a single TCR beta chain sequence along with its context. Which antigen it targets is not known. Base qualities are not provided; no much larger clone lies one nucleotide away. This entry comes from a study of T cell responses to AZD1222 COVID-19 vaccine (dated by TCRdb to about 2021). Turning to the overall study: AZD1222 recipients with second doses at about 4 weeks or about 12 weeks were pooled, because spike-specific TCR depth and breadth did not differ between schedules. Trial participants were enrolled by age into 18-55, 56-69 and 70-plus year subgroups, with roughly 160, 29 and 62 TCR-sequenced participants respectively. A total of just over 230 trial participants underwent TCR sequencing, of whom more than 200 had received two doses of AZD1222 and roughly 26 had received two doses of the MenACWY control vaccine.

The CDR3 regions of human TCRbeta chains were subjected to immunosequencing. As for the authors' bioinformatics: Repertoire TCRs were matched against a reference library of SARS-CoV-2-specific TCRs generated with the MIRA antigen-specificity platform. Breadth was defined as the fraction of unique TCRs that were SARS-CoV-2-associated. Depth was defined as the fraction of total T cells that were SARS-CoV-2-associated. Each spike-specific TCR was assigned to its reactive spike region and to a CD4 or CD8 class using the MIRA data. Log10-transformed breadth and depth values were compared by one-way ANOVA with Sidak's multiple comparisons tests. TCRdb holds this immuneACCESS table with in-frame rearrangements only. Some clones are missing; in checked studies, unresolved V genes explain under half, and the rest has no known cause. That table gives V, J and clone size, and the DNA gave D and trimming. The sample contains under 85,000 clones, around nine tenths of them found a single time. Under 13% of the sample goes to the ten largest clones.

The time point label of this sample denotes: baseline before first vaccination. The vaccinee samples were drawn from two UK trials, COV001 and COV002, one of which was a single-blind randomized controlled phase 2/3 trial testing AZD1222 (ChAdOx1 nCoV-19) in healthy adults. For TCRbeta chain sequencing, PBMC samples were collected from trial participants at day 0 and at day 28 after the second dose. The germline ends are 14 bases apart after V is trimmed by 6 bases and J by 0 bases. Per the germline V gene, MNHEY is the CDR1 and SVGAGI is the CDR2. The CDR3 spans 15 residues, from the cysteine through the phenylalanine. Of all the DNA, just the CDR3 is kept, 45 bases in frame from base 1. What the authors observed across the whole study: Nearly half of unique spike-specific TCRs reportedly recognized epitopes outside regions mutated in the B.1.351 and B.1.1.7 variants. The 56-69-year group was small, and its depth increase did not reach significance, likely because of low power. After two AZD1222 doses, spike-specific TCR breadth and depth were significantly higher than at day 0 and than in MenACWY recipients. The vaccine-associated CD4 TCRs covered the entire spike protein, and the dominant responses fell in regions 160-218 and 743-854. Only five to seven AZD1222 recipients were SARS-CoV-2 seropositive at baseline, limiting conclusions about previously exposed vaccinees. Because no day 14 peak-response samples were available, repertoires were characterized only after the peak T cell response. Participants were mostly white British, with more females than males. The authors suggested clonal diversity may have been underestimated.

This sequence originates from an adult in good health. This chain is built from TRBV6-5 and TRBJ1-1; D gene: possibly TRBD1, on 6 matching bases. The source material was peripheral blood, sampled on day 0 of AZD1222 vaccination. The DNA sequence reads TGTGCCAGCAGGACGGGGGCCGTTTTGAACACTGAAGCTTTCTTT. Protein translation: CASRTGAVLNTEAFF.